A single sample is the source of the 6 T cell receptor beta chains below, sequenced in a study of blood T cell repertoires in COVID-19. TCRdb's copy holds only in-frame clones and misses some; the assay was immunoSEQ multiplex PCR. The data contain under 350,000 clones, 83% of them seen just once; the ten biggest clones take up 8.5% to 9.5%. The specimen was peripheral blood. Source of these receptors: a woman in her forties or fifties who had recovered from COVID-19.

The chain couples TRBV6-4 to TRBJ2-6; D may be TRBD1 (6 bases). Germline-derived CDR1 and CDR2 are MRHNA and SNTAGT. Trimming stripped 1 base from V and 4 bases from J, with 17 bases between. The CDR3 loop spans 18 amino acids. The CDR3 sequence: CASSDLERGHEGANVLTF. The CDR3 DNA is TGTGCCAGCAGTGACTTGGAGAGGGGACACGAGGGGGCCAACGTCCTGACTTTC.

The CDR3 reads CASSFPSGINGYTF. The CDR3 region has the DNA TGTGCCAGCAGTTTTCCTTCCGGGATTAATGGCTACACCTTC. This chain uses TRBV28 with TRBJ1-2; D unclear. V was cut by 3 bases and J by 6 bases, with 14 bases left in between. Germline-derived CDR1 and CDR2 are MDHEN and SYDVKM. CDR3 length: 14 amino acids.

The V and J genes are TRBV28 and TRBJ2-7; D remains unclear. The length of the CDR3 is 11 residues. Germline V gene data show CDR1 as MDHEN and CDR2 as SYDVKM. The V gene lost 5 bases and the J gene lost 4 bases, with 6 bases spanning the gap. The CDR3: CASSTGYEQYF. The CDR3, as DNA: TGTGCCAGCAGTACGGGTTACGAGCAGTACTTC.

The gene calls are TRBV19 and TRBJ1-5; 7 nucleotides match TRBD1. CDR3 length: 14 residues. Losses at the gene ends were 6 bases for V and 5 bases for J; bases not matched to a gene: 7. Germline-derived CDR1 and CDR2 are LNHDA and SQIVND (reference sequence). CDR3 amino acids: CASRNDRVYQPQHF. The DNA for the CDR3 is TGTGCCAGTAGGAATGACAGGGTCTATCAGCCCCAGCATTTT.

V and J are TRBV5-1 and TRBJ2-5; D is possibly TRBD2 (6 bases). CDR3 length: 16 amino acids. Germline assignment: CDR1 SGHRS and CDR2 YFSETQ. V was shortened by 0 bases and J by 5 bases, with 17 bases between the two germline ends. CDR3 sequence: CASSLGRGNPGETQYF. Written as DNA, the CDR3 is TGCGCCAGCAGCTTGGGACGCGGGAACCCTGGGGAGACCCAGTACTTC.

This clone was counted many times. This chain connects TRBV6-5 to TRBJ1-5, with TRBD1 matching 9 bases. The germline CDR1 and CDR2 sequences are MNHEY and SVGAGI. The CDR3 has 15 residues. J was trimmed by 7 bases and V by 7 bases; bases with no gene match: 11. CDR3 in DNA: TGTGCCAGCAATGCCATGGGACAGGGTCGACAGCCCCAGCATTTT. Its translation: CASNAMGQGRQPQHF.